Presented here are 28 T cell receptor beta chains from one specimen sequenced in a study of T cells in Graves' hyperthyroidism and ophthalmopathy. Researchers took RNA transcripts and amplified the TCR beta CDR3 regions from them. The study used the HTBI primer set for a first-round RT-PCR of the TCR CDR3. Each CDR3 protein is one row after TCRdb ran MiXCR on the multiplex PCR reads. The table lists around 690,000 distinct CDR3 sequences, 15% to 20% of them singletons. Sequencing was performed on blood. Every receptor here comes from a man aged 50 or older with Graves' hyperthyroidism.

This clonotype was picked up a small number of times. J is TRBJ2-1 and V is TRBV20-1; the D gene is possibly TRBD2 (6 bases). This CDR3 spans 12 amino acids. Germline CDR1 is DFQATT and CDR2 is SNEGSKA (reference sequence). V lost 0 bases and J lost 7, with 7 bases in between. CDR3 sequence reads: CSARDGGNEQFF. DNA of the CDR3: TGCAGTGCTAGAGATGGGGGGAATGAGCAGTTCTTC.

The sample holds many counts of this clonotype. The genes are TRBV15 and TRBJ1-4; perhaps TRBD1 as D (5 bases). Deletions cut 0 bases from V and 7 bases from J, with 12 bases between. Germline loops: CDR1 LNHNV, CDR2 YYDKDF (reference sequence). The CDR3 has 15 residues. CDR3 DNA: TGTGCCACCAGCAGAGATATGGGGCCCTTTGAAAAACTGTTTTTT. Residues: CATSRDMGPFEKLFF.

This clonotype was seen many times. The chain carries TRBV5-1 and TRBJ1-6; D perhaps matches TRBD1 (6 bases). The CDR3 runs to 14 residues. Germline V CDR1 and CDR2: SGHRS, YFSETQ. With 3 bases removed from V and 8 bases from J, the gap between germline ends came to 12 bases. This CDR3 is CASSSGDMYSPLHF. In nucleotides, the CDR3 is TGCGCCAGCAGCTCCGGGGACATGTATTCACCCCTCCACTTT. The full variable domain, rest sourced from reference TRBV5-1 and TRBJ1-6, is KAGVTQTPRYLIKTRGQQVTLSCSPISGHRSVSWYQQTPGQGLQFLFEYFSETQRNKGNFPGRFSGRQFSNSRSEMNVSTLELGDSALYLCASSSGDMYSPLHFGNGTRLTVT.

This clonotype has only a few counts. The gene calls are TRBV6-1 and TRBJ1-3, with D perhaps TRBD1 (5 bases). The CDR3 runs 15 residues. V lost 9 bases, J lost 0 bases, and 15 bases lay in between. Germline CDR1 reads MNHNS; CDR2 reads SASEGT. This CDR3 reads CASRGRGSSGNTIYF. Here the CDR3 DNA reads TGTGCCAGTCGAGGAAGGGGTTCCTCTGGAAACACCATATATTTT.

V is TRBV20-1 and J is TRBJ1-5, with a tentative D call TRBD1 (5 bases). Deletions cut 3 bases from V and 8 bases from J, with 17 bases between. The CDR3 extends over 14 amino acids. Germline V gene data show CDR1 as DFQATT and CDR2 as SNEGSKA (reference sequence). Here the CDR3 reads CSASDGQGYEPQHF. Written as DNA, the CDR3 is TGCAGTGCTAGTGACGGACAAGGGTACGAGCCCCAGCATTTT.

With regard to this clonotype: A much bigger clone sits one base away, suggesting this may be a read error. V usage is TRBV12-3 or TRBV12-4 and J usage is TRBJ2-2, with D maybe TRBD2 (5 bases). This CDR3 has 14 amino acids. DNA of the CDR3: TGTGCCAGCAGCCCCCTGGGAATCACCGGGGAGCTGGTTTTT. It is translated as CASSPLGITGELVF.

The sample holds a few counts of this clonotype. The gene calls are TRBV19 and TRBJ1-1, with 7 bases identical to TRBD1. The V gene's germline CDR1 is LNHDA and CDR2 SQIVND (reference sequence). J was trimmed by 3 bases and V by 7 bases; bases with no gene match: 14. This CDR3 spans 16 amino acids. The CDR3 nucleotides are TGTGCCAGTACCACCAATCAGGGGGGAAGGCACACTGAAGCTTTCTTT. This codes for CASTTNQGGRHTEAFF.

Many counts were recorded for this clonotype. V and J are TRBV19 and TRBJ2-3, with D tentatively TRBD1 or TRBD2 (7 bases each). This CDR3 is 19 amino acids long. Germline-derived CDR1 and CDR2 are LNHDA and SQIVND (reference sequence). The V gene lost 9 bases and the J gene lost 2 bases, with 30 bases spanning the gap. DNA for the CDR3: TGTGCCAGGATCAACGGAGGGGGCTCCGGGACTACCGACACAGATACGCAGTATTTT. Protein product: CARINGGGSGTTDTDTQYF. The whole variable domain, remainder taken from reference TRBV19 and TRBJ2-3, is DGGITQSPKYLFRKEGQNVTLSCEQNLNHDAMYWYRQDPGQGLRLIYYSQIVNDFQKGDIAEGYSVSREKKESFPLTVTSAQKNPTAFYLCARINGGGSGTTDTDTQYFGPGTRLTVL.

In its sample, this clonotype was seen many times. The rearrangement links TRBV28 to TRBJ2-1, with 12 nucleotides matching TRBD2. CDR3 length: 15 residues. Looked up from germline, CDR1 is MDHEN and CDR2 is SYDVKM. Trimming at V came to 1 base and at J to 8 bases, leaving 3 bases not matched to a gene. Here the CDR3 DNA reads TGTGCCAGCAGTTTATCACTAGCGGGAGGCCATGAGCAGTTCTTC. This codes for CASSLSLAGGHEQFF.

The gene calls are TRBV18 and TRBJ2-1, with D perhaps TRBD2 (5 bases). Germline V CDR1 and CDR2: KGHSH, LQKENI. CDR3 length: 15 amino acids. V was cut by 0 bases and J by 8 bases, with 14 bases left in between. This CDR3 is CASSPPGRDSDEQFF. In DNA form, the CDR3 reads TGTGCCAGCTCACCACCGGGAAGGGATAGCGATGAGCAGTTCTTC.

This clonotype was observed a few times. The chain carries TRBV7-6 and TRBJ2-5, with a weak D call TRBD1 (6 bases). Trimming removed 0 bases at V and 5 bases at J, with 13 bases between. The CDR3 is 15 residues long. The germline CDR1 and CDR2 sequences are SGHVS and FNYEAQ. CDR3: CASSLAAQGRETQYF. The CDR3 DNA is TGTGCCAGCAGCTTAGCGGCACAGGGCCGGGAGACCCAGTACTTC.

This chain links TRBV7-9 with TRBJ1-2; 9 bases match TRBD1. The ends lost 1 base at V and 4 bases at J; junction bases unmatched: 7. Germline V gene sequence: CDR1 SEHNR, CDR2 FQNEAQ (reference sequence). This CDR3 comprises 16 residues. For the CDR3, the DNA is TGTGCCAGCAGCTTAGGGGTACAGGGGGCGCGCTATGGCTACACCTTC. It translates to CASSLGVQGARYGYTF.

This clonotype was recorded many times. The V call is TRBV11-2, the J call TRBJ2-7; a weak D match, TRBD1 (5 bases). CDR3 length: 15 residues. Trimming took off 6 bases at V and 0 bases at J, with 15 bases between the two ends. Germline V gene sequence: CDR1 SGHAT, CDR2 FQNNGV. The CDR3 nucleotides are TGTGCCAGCAGAAGGGGCCAGGTTAGCTCCTACGAGCAGTACTTC. This sequence encodes CASRRGQVSSYEQYF.

The table lists this clonotype with a few counts. V and J are TRBV27 and TRBJ1-5; 11 positions match TRBD1. V gave up 2 bases and J gave up 3 bases; unmatched junction bases: 3. Germline V CDR1 and CDR2: MNHEY, SMNVEV (reference sequence). The CDR3 loop spans 16 amino acids. CDR3 DNA sequence: TGTGCCAGCAGTTTAGGGACAGGGGGATACAATCAGCCCCAGCATTTT. This sequence encodes CASSLGTGGYNQPQHF.

This clonotype came up many times. This chain uses TRBV7-8 with TRBJ2-7, with D possibly matching TRBD1 (6 bases). Trimming stripped 2 bases from V and 3 bases from J, with 14 bases between. Per the germline V gene, CDR1 is SGHVS and CDR2 is FQNEAQ. The CDR3 is 15 residues long. The CDR3 DNA sequence: TGTGCCAGCAGCTTATCATTACAGGGTGACTACGAGCAGTACTTC. Protein sequence: CASSLSLQGDYEQYF.

In this sample, this clonotype turned up a few times. The chain is built from TRBV13 and TRBJ2-7; 10 bases line up with TRBD1. The CDR3 is 14 amino acids. Losses at the gene ends were 4 bases for V and 5 bases for J; bases not matched to a gene: 5. Germline V gene sequence: CDR1 PRHDT, CDR2 FYEKMQ (reference sequence). For the CDR3, the DNA is TGTGCCAGCAGCTCAGGACAGGGGGGGAACGAGCAGTACTTC. Translation: CASSSGQGGNEQYF.

The chain couples TRBV25-1 to TRBJ2-1; D gene unclear. Germline lookup yields CDR1 MGHDK and CDR2 SYGVNS. The CDR3 length is 12 residues. V lost 0 bases to trimming and J lost 9 bases, with 6 bases between them. In DNA, the CDR3 is TGTGCCAGCAGTGAATATTCTTCTGAGCAGTTCTTC. It encodes CASSEYSSEQFF.

This clonotype has at least ten counts. CDR3 in DNA: TGTGCCGTGGCCCCCGGTACTGGAAACACCATATATTTT. It codes for CAVAPGTGNTIYF. The V and J genes are TRBV10-3 and TRBJ1-3, with unresolved D. The CDR3 is 13 residues long. V was pared by 11 bases and J by 2 bases, with 13 bases between. Germline V gives CDR1 ENHRY, CDR2 SYGVKD.

J is TRBJ2-2 and V is TRBV11-2; D is tentatively TRBD1 or TRBD2 (5 bases each). V was clipped by 5 bases and J by 0 bases, with 13 bases between them. The CDR3 length is 16 residues. Germline CDR1 and CDR2: SGHAT and FQNNGV. The CDR3 sequence: CASSGNWDPNTGELFF. CDR3 in DNA: TGTGCCAGCAGCGGCAACTGGGACCCGAACACCGGGGAGCTGTTTTTT.

This clonotype occurred many times. The rearrangement joins TRBV2 to TRBJ2-2, with 8 bases identical to TRBD2. There are 15 residues in the CDR3. CDR1 SNHLY and CDR2 FYNNEI come from the germline V gene. J gave up 5 bases and V 6 bases, and 8 bases lay outside the gene matches. The CDR3 nucleotides read TGTGCCAGCAGGGCGCGGGGGGCGAGGACCGGGGAGCTGTTTTTT. It yields the protein CASRARGARTGELFF.

This sequence joins TRBV5-6 and TRBJ2-3, with 10 bases fitting TRBD2. The CDR3 totals 17 residues. Trimming removed 0 bases from V and 5 bases from J; junction bases left unmatched: 9. Looked up from germline, CDR1 is SGHDT and CDR2 is YYEEEE. DNA for the CDR3: TGTGCCAGCAGCTTGGAGATAGCGGGAGGAAGAGGAGATACGCAGTATTTT. Amino acid sequence: CASSLEIAGGRGDTQYF.

There are a few counts of this clonotype. The gene calls are TRBV2 and TRBJ2-7; D is possibly TRBD2 (6 bases). The CDR3 runs to 14 residues. V was pared by 5 bases and J by 2 bases, with 13 bases between. Germline V gene lookup returns CDR1 SNHLY and CDR2 FYNNEI. CDR3 protein: CASSRREGPYEQYF. The CDR3 DNA reads TGTGCCAGCAGTAGGCGGGAAGGCCCCTACGAGCAGTACTTC.

The V call is TRBV6-5, the J call TRBJ1-2; 7 bases are shared with TRBD1. The CDR3 sequence is 17 residues long. Trimming at V came to 4 bases and at J to 2 bases, leaving 13 bases not matched to a gene. Germline CDR1 reads MNHEY; CDR2 reads SVGAGI. The CDR3 loop reads CASSSIKETGMNYGYTF. The CDR3, as DNA: TGTGCCAGCAGTTCCATCAAGGAGACAGGGATGAACTATGGCTACACCTTC.

The V gene is TRBV30, the J gene TRBJ2-1; D possibly corresponds to TRBD1 (6 bases). CDR1 is GTSNPN and CDR2 is SVGIG in the germline V gene (reference sequence). The germline V and J ends were trimmed by 5 bases and 9 bases, with 20 bases remaining between them. This CDR3 region has 14 residues. CDR3 region: CAWAISAGVAEQFF. The CDR3 DNA follows: TGTGCCTGGGCCATTTCAGCAGGGGTCGCTGAGCAGTTCTTC.

This rearrangement joins TRBV7-6 to TRBJ1-2; tentatively, D is TRBD1 (6 bases). Germline CDR1 is SGHVS and CDR2 is FNYEAQ. The V and J ends lost 5 bases and 8 bases respectively, with 18 bases between them. The CDR3 is made up of 14 amino acids. The CDR3 DNA reads TGTGCCAGCAGCCCTACCGACAGGCGAGGAGGCTACACCTTC. Residues: CASSPTDRRGGYTF.

The sample holds many counts of this clonotype. The chain uses TRBV28 and TRBJ2-7; 9 bases are a match to TRBD2. The V gene end was trimmed by 7 bases and the J gene end by 3 bases; junction bases not matched to a gene: 4. Germline V CDR1 and CDR2: MDHEN, SYDVKM. The CDR3 is 13 residues long. CDR3 nucleotides: TGTGCCAGCAAAAAGCGGGAGGACTACGAGCAGTACTTC. Protein product: CASKKREDYEQYF.

The V and J genes are TRBV6-2 or TRBV6-3 and TRBJ2-1; D unclear. V lost 0 bases to trimming and J lost 9 bases, with 9 bases between them. This CDR3 has 13 residues. Looked up from germline, CDR1 is MNHEY and CDR2 is SVGEGT. The DNA for the CDR3 is TGTGCCAGCAGTTACTCGATAAGTAGTGAGCAGTTCTTC. This translates into CASSYSISSEQFF.

This clonotype showed up just a few times. This chain connects TRBV19 to TRBJ2-5; D is perhaps TRBD1 or TRBD2 (5 bases each). With 9 bases removed from V and 5 bases from J, the gap between germline ends came to 16 bases. The germline V gene encodes CDR1 LNHDA and CDR2 SQIVND (reference sequence). This CDR3 is 13 amino acids long. CDR3 nucleotides: TGTGCCAGCCTTGAAAGGGGAGCGGAGACCCAGTACTTC. It codes for CASLERGAETQYF.